The 15 T cell receptor beta chains given below trace back to one sample, sequenced in a study of identical twins. TCRdb fed the 5' RACE reads into MiXCR, producing one record per CDR3 protein. The profile shows 700,000 or so distinct CDR3 sequences, about 20% of them singletons. These data are also associated with another study on T cells expressing NK-cell markers.

Sequences were obtained from PBMCs. All receptors come from a woman aged 18 to 35 in good health.

This clonotype was counted only a few times. This sequence joins TRBV15 and TRBJ2-2; no definite D call. Trimming shortened V by 9 bases and J by 7 bases, and 12 bases separated the two germline ends. This CDR3 region has 12 residues. The germline V gene has CDR1 LNHNV and CDR2 YYDKDF (reference sequence). CDR3 protein: CATSLLDGELFF. As DNA, the CDR3 is TGTGCCACGAGCCTGTTGGACGGGGAGCTGTTTTTT.

The CDR3 protein is CSATGTTNYNEQFF. In nucleotides, the CDR3 is TGCAGCGCCACCGGGACGACTAACTACAATGAGCAGTTCTTC. The chain recombines TRBV29-1 with TRBJ2-1, with D perhaps assigned TRBD1 or TRBD2 (5 bases each). V was clipped by 7 bases and J by 3 bases, with 16 bases between them. Per germline, CDR1 SQVTM and CDR2 ANQGSEA. The CDR3 length is 14 residues.

The rearrangement uses TRBV4-1 and TRBJ2-6; 12 nucleotides line up with TRBD2. Germline trimming cut 5 bases from V and 2 bases from J; bases unmatched to any gene: 4. The CDR3 extends over 17 amino acids. Germline V lookup: CDR1 MGHRA, CDR2 YSYEKL. This CDR3 is CASSGRLAGAGANVLTF. CDR3 coding DNA: TGCGCCAGCAGCGGGCGACTAGCGGGGGCTGGGGCCAACGTCCTGACTTTC.

V usage is TRBV12-3 or TRBV12-4 and J usage is TRBJ2-7; TRBD2 matches at 13 bases. V lost 6 bases to trimming and J lost 5 bases; unmatched junction nucleotides: 10. This CDR3 has 16 residues. The CDR3 protein is CASSCERLAGGNEQYF. Written as DNA, the CDR3 is TGTGCCAGCAGCTGTGAGCGACTAGCGGGGGGCAACGAGCAGTACTTC.

This clonotype was seen a few times. The chain carries TRBV20-1 and TRBJ2-3; tentative D call: TRBD2 (6 bases). Trimming cost V 4 bases and J 2 bases, with 10 bases left between them. The CDR3 covers 13 residues. Looked up from germline, CDR1 is DFQATT and CDR2 is SNEGSKA (reference sequence). CDR3 region: CSATAGLTDTQYF. In DNA, the CDR3 is TGCAGTGCTACAGCGGGTCTCACAGATACGCAGTATTTT.

The chain has TRBV6-1 and TRBJ2-1; 7 nucleotides line up with TRBD1. The junction had 4 bases not matched to a gene; V was cut back by 4 bases and J by 4 bases. Germline CDR1 MNHNS, CDR2 SASEGT. The CDR3 is 14 amino acids. CDR3 sequence (DNA): TGTGCCAGCAGTGTCGGACAGGTATACAATGAGCAGTTCTTC. It specifies CASSVGQVYNEQFF.

There are many counts of this clonotype. The V gene is TRBV12-3 or TRBV12-4, the J gene TRBJ2-7; tentatively, D is TRBD1 or TRBD2 (6 bases each). V lost 3 bases to trimming and J lost 2 bases, with 8 bases between them. CDR3 length: 13 amino acids. Here the CDR3 DNA reads TGTGCCAGCAGTTTCGGGGGCCCCTACGAGCAGTACTTC. The encoded protein is CASSFGGPYEQYF.

The chain carries TRBV6-1 and TRBJ2-5, with D possibly matching TRBD1 (6 bases). This CDR3 region has 16 residues. V was trimmed by 6 bases and J by 2 bases, leaving 19 bases between them. Germline-derived CDR1 and CDR2 are MNHNS and SASEGT. The CDR3 DNA reads TGTGCCAGCAGAAATCGACAGGTTGGCTATCAAGAGACCCAGTACTTC. Translated, it gives CASRNRQVGYQETQYF.

The V gene is TRBV7-2, the J gene TRBJ2-7; D is perhaps TRBD1 or TRBD2 (7 bases each). Trimming took off 1 base at V and 3 bases at J, with 19 bases between the two ends. Germline assignment: CDR1 SGHTA and CDR2 FQGNSA. The CDR3 totals 17 residues. The CDR3 here is CASSLGGGQTYFYEQYF. CDR3 nucleotides: TGTGCCAGCAGCTTAGGGGGGGGACAGACCTACTTCTACGAGCAGTACTTC.

This clonotype was picked up many times. The V call is TRBV20-1, the J call TRBJ2-3; D remains unclear. CDR3 length: 10 residues. V was shortened by 6 bases and J by 2 bases, with 3 bases between the two germline ends. Per the germline V gene, CDR1 is DFQATT and CDR2 is SNEGSKA (reference sequence). CDR3 DNA: TGCAGTGCCCCCACAGATACGCAGTATTTT. This encodes CSAPTDTQYF.

This clonotype was detected only once. The V gene is TRBV4-3, the J gene TRBJ2-7, with 8 nucleotides matching TRBD2. This CDR3 is built from 16 residues. Germline CDR1 and CDR2: LGHNA and YSLEER. Unmatched junction bases numbered 9, after V lost 1 base and J lost 4 bases. The CDR3 protein is CASSQGRAGEGYEQYF. DNA of the CDR3: TGCGCCAGCAGCCAAGGAAGAGCGGGAGAAGGATACGAGCAGTACTTC.

This clonotype showed up just a few times. The chain links TRBV4-1 to TRBJ2-1; the match to TRBD1 covers 7 bases. CDR1 and CDR2 from the germline V gene are MGHRA and YSYEKL. With V trimmed by 6 bases and J by 3 bases, 5 bases remained unmatched. The CDR3 loop spans 14 amino acids. In DNA form, the CDR3 reads TGCGCCAGCAGACTACAGGGGCACTACAATGAGCAGTTCTTC. It specifies CASRLQGHYNEQFF.

CDR3 coding DNA: TGCAGTGCTAGAGATCAGAGACTCGGGGGGGTCAAAAACATTCAGTACTTC. Amino acids: CSARDQRLGGVKNIQYF. This rearrangement joins TRBV20-1 to TRBJ2-4, with 8 bases identical to TRBD2. There are 17 residues in the CDR3. Germline V gives CDR1 DFQATT, CDR2 SNEGSKA (reference sequence). The ends lost 0 bases at V and 3 bases at J; junction bases unmatched: 10.

This chain uses TRBV4-2 with TRBJ2-5; 10 nucleotides match TRBD2. Unmatched junction bases numbered 9, after V lost 5 bases and J lost 3 bases. The CDR3 runs 16 residues. Germline values: CDR1 LGHNA, CDR2 YNFKEQ. The CDR3 loop reads CASSKLAGGREETQYF. The CDR3 DNA reads as TGTGCCAGCAGCAAATTAGCGGGGGGCCGCGAAGAGACCCAGTACTTC.

This clonotype was observed a handful of times. This chain connects TRBV20-1 to TRBJ2-1; 7 nucleotides line up with TRBD2. With V trimmed by 3 bases and J by 7 bases, 12 bases remained unmatched. The CDR3 runs 15 residues. Per germline, CDR1 DFQATT and CDR2 SNEGSKA (reference sequence). In nucleotides, the CDR3 is TGCAGTGCTAGCGTATTCCGGGAGGTATCAAATGAGCAGTTCTTC. It translates to CSASVFREVSNEQFF.